Each of the 24 T cell receptor beta chains below was sequenced from the same sample in a study of blood T cells in healthy people across ages (dated by TCRdb to about 2015). The method was 5' RACE. The sequencer listed for this sample is Illumina HiSeq 2500. A second PCR of about 6 to 11 cycles was performed with a sample-barcoded 5' primer and a J-beta primer mix. The raw public reads went through TCRdb reprocessing: fastp at Q25, MiXCR clone calling, in-frame beta chains kept. Duplicate CDR3 protein sequences are folded into a single record with the most common DNA and genes. This sample has fewer than 950,000 distinct CDR3 sequences in its table, and around 34% of those were observed once. Of the sample, around 13% is held by the ten largest clones. The material sequenced was blood. The receptors derive from a man between 18 and 35 years old in good health.

The rearrangement uses TRBV6-6 and TRBJ2-7; 7 bases are a match to TRBD1. The length of the CDR3 is 14 residues. V was pared by 7 bases and J by 3 bases, with 9 bases of the junction left unmatched. Germline CDR1 MNHNY, CDR2 SVGAGI (reference sequence). In nucleotides, the CDR3 is TGTGCCAGCAAACCTAGACAGGGCGACTACGAGCAGTACTTC. The encoded protein is CASKPRQGDYEQYF.

This clonotype was seen only a few times. This chain uses TRBV6-2 or TRBV6-3 with TRBJ1-4; 8 bases are a match to TRBD1. V dropped 6 bases and J dropped 8; count of bases not matched to a gene: 11. CDR3 size: 15 residues. Germline CDR1 reads MNHEY; CDR2 reads SVGEGT. CDR3 nucleotides: TGTGCCAGCAGGGACAGGGATGGCCCGCGGGAAAAACTGTTTTTT. The encoded protein is CASRDRDGPREKLFF.

This clonotype showed up just a few times. The J gene is TRBJ2-5, the V gene TRBV5-1; 9 nucleotides agree with TRBD1. Germline CDR1 is SGHRS and CDR2 is YFSETQ. CDR3 size: 14 residues. With 4 bases clipped from V and 4 bases from J, the junction kept 5 bases outside the gene matches. The CDR3 protein is CASSTGQGPETQYF. CDR3 sequence (DNA): TGCGCCAGCAGCACCGGACAGGGGCCAGAGACCCAGTACTTC.

This clonotype was seen only a few times. V and J are TRBV24-1 and TRBJ2-1, with TRBD2 matching over 8 bases. The CDR3 extends over 17 amino acids. J was trimmed by 4 bases and V by 4 bases; bases with no gene match: 11. The germline V gene has CDR1 KGHDR and CDR2 SFDVKD. CDR3 in amino acids: CATSDGLQRGTYNEQFF. CDR3 nucleotide sequence: TGTGCCACCAGTGACGGTTTGCAGCGGGGGACGTACAATGAGCAGTTCTTC.

This chain joins TRBV7-2 and TRBJ2-7; D possibly matches TRBD1 or TRBD2 (5 bases each). The germline V gene has CDR1 SGHTA and CDR2 FQGNSA. The V end lost 5 bases, the J end lost 0 bases, and 14 bases lay between the germline ends. The CDR3 is 15 residues long. This chain's CDR3 is CASSQAQGVSYEQYF. CDR3 nucleotide sequence: TGTGCCAGCAGCCAGGCGCAGGGAGTCTCCTACGAGCAGTACTTC.

This clonotype was seen a handful of times. This chain uses TRBV7-2 with TRBJ2-3; tentative D call: TRBD2 (5 bases). There are 15 residues in the CDR3. V was trimmed by 1 base and J by 5 bases, leaving 13 bases between them. Germline loops: CDR1 SGHTA, CDR2 FQGNSA. The CDR3, as DNA: TGTGCCAGCAGCTTAGTTGCCCAGGCGGGAGATACGCAGTATTTT. Protein product: CASSLVAQAGDTQYF.

The chain has TRBV9 and TRBJ2-1; D uncertain. This CDR3 region has 15 residues. The germline V gene encodes CDR1 SGDLS and CDR2 YYNGEE. The V end was cut by 0 bases, the J end by 9 bases, with 16 bases between. In DNA form, the CDR3 reads TGTGCCAGCAGCGTAGAACAGAGAGGAGTAAGTGAGCAGTTCTTC. It is translated as CASSVEQRGVSEQFF.

The chain joins TRBV20-1 to TRBJ2-2, with D maybe TRBD1 (7 bases). Trimming pared 4 bases from V and 4 bases from J, leaving 19 bases between. Germline assignment: CDR1 DFQATT and CDR2 SNEGSKA (reference sequence). This CDR3 has 16 residues. This CDR3 is CSATGGGRALTGELFF. The CDR3 coding sequence is TGCAGTGCTACAGGAGGGGGCAGGGCGCTCACCGGGGAGCTGTTTTTT.

The V and J genes are TRBV2 and TRBJ2-1, with 10 nucleotides matching TRBD2. Germline V gives CDR1 SNHLY, CDR2 FYNNEI. Unmatched junction bases numbered 19, after V lost 6 bases and J lost 2 bases. The CDR3 consists of 20 residues. Here the CDR3 reads CASRPGTSGKAEGTYNEQFF. CDR3 nucleotide sequence: TGTGCCAGCAGACCTGGCACTAGCGGGAAGGCCGAGGGGACCTACAATGAGCAGTTCTTC.

This clonotype has a handful of counts. The V and J genes are TRBV4-3 and TRBJ2-3; D unresolved. The CDR3 length is 14 residues. Trimming left V 1 base short and J 6 bases short, with 11 bases between. Germline assignment: CDR1 LGHNA and CDR2 YSLEER. The CDR3 nucleotides are TGCGCCAGCAGCCAAGGGAAGGGCATGGATACGCAGTATTTT. This sequence encodes CASSQGKGMDTQYF.

This clonotype was counted only a few times. The J gene is TRBJ1-2, the V gene TRBV10-3, with no clear D. In germline, CDR1 is ENHRY, CDR2 SYGVKD. CDR3 length: 13 residues. V dropped 0 bases and J dropped 8 bases, with 10 bases sitting between them. The CDR3 sequence is CAISESTVGGYTF. Written as DNA, the CDR3 is TGTGCCATCAGTGAGTCGACGGTCGGCGGCTACACCTTC.

This clonotype is a singleton in its sample. This sequence joins TRBV20-1 and TRBJ1-5, with a tentative D call TRBD1 (5 bases). From germline, CDR1 is DFQATT and CDR2 SNEGSKA (reference sequence). Trimming cost V 1 base and J 6 bases, with 16 bases left between them. The CDR3 is made up of 15 amino acids. The CDR3 is CSARGTDKPFQPQHF. In DNA, the CDR3 is TGCAGTGCTAGAGGGACGGACAAACCATTTCAGCCCCAGCATTTT.

The table lists this clonotype with a count of one. A much larger clonotype is one base distant, so this may be a read error. The chain recombines TRBV12-3 or TRBV12-4 with TRBJ2-7; TRBD2 aligns across 12 bases. This CDR3 spans 15 amino acids. V lost 5 bases to trimming and J lost 7 bases; unmatched junction nucleotides: 9. CDR3: CASSLTSGGTNEQYF. The CDR3 nucleotides are TGTGCCAGCAGTCTTACTAGCGGGGGGACCAATGAGCAGTACTTC.

This clonotype was detected ten times or more. The chain uses TRBV12-3 or TRBV12-4 and TRBJ2-1; possible D gene TRBD2, 6 bases. The CDR3 covers 14 residues. Trimming shortened V by 1 base and J by 7 bases, and 11 bases separated the two germline ends. The CDR3: CASSLGLGRNEQFF. In DNA form, the CDR3 reads TGTGCCAGCAGTTTAGGACTAGGTAGGAATGAGCAGTTCTTC.

Only a few counts were recorded for this clonotype. This rearrangement joins TRBV7-9 to TRBJ1-1; D unresolved. Between the trimmed V and J ends, which lost 5 bases and 8 bases, there was a span of 18 bases. Germline V gene sequence: CDR1 SEHNR, CDR2 FQNEAQ (reference sequence). The length of the CDR3 is 14 residues. The CDR3 DNA reads TGTGCCAGCAGCAAGTCGTTTCTTGGGCACGAAGCTTTCTTT. Its translation is CASSKSFLGHEAFF.

The chain carries TRBV7-9 and TRBJ2-5; 9 nucleotides agree with TRBD2. CDR1 and CDR2 from the germline V gene are SEHNR and FQNEAQ (reference sequence). The CDR3 extends over 14 amino acids. J gave up 11 bases and V 4 bases, and 11 bases lay outside the gene matches. As DNA, the CDR3 is TGTGCCAGCAGCTGGCGGGGGGGCCCCGATGAGCAGTACTTC. Amino acids: CASSWRGGPDEQYF. The whole variable domain, remainder taken from reference TRBV7-9 and TRBJ2-5, is DTGVSQNPRHKITKRGQNVTFRCDPISEHNRLYWYRQTLGQGPEFLTYFQNEAQLEKSRLLSDRFSAERPKGSFSTLEIQRTEQGDSAMYLCASSWRGGPDEQYFGPGTRLLVL.

V usage is TRBV15 and J usage is TRBJ2-3; the match to TRBD2 covers 8 bases. Germline V gene lookup returns CDR1 LNHNV and CDR2 YYDKDF (reference sequence). The junction had 9 bases not matched to a gene; V was cut back by 4 bases and J by 3 bases. This CDR3 is 16 amino acids long. This CDR3 reads CATSKWGTGGTDTQYF. CDR3 DNA: TGTGCCACCAGCAAATGGGGAACGGGAGGGACAGATACGCAGTATTTT. Full variable domain (outside the CDR3, taken from reference TRBV15 and TRBJ2-3): DAMVIQNPRYQVTQFGKPVTLSCSQTLNHNVMYWYQQKSSQAPKLLFHYYDKDFNNEADTPDNFQSRRPNTSFCFLDIRSPGLGDTAMYLCATSKWGTGGTDTQYFGPGTRLTVL.

This clonotype was detected a few times. This chain joins TRBV7-2 and TRBJ1-2, with D possibly being TRBD1 (5 bases). The germline gives CDR1 SGHTA, CDR2 FQGNSA. The CDR3 contains 17 residues. V was trimmed by 4 bases and J by 1 base, leaving 19 bases between them. In DNA, the CDR3 is TGTGCCAGCAGCTGGAGGGACCGGCCAACGCTTAACTATGGCTACACCTTC. It codes for CASSWRDRPTLNYGYTF.

There are a few counts of this clonotype. This rearrangement joins TRBV7-2 to TRBJ1-1, with no clear D. V lost 5 bases, J lost 8 bases, and 15 bases lay in between. CDR3 size: 13 residues. Germline V gene data show CDR1 as SGHTA and CDR2 as FQGNSA. As DNA, the CDR3 is TGTGCCAGCAGCCTCCATGGGCAGAGAGAAGCTTTCTTT. Translation gives CASSLHGQREAFF.

A few counts support this clonotype. The chain combines TRBV4-2 with TRBJ2-1; 10 bases line up with TRBD1. The germline V gene encodes CDR1 LGHNA and CDR2 YNFKEQ. The ends lost 3 bases at V and 9 bases at J; junction bases unmatched: 5. The CDR3 consists of 14 residues. CDR3 loop: CASSHPDRGPEQFF. The CDR3 DNA sequence: TGTGCCAGCAGCCACCCCGACAGGGGGCCTGAGCAGTTCTTC.

The chain links TRBV10-3 to TRBJ2-7, with 7 bases that match TRBD1. CDR1 ENHRY and CDR2 SYGVKD come from the germline V gene. Germline trimming cut 4 bases from V and 1 base from J; bases unmatched to any gene: 4. The CDR3 spans 14 residues. The CDR3 here is CAISGDRVSYEQYF. Here the CDR3 DNA reads TGTGCCATCAGTGGCGACAGGGTTTCCTACGAGCAGTACTTC.

The chain couples TRBV4-2 to TRBJ1-2, with TRBD1 matching 8 bases. Germline lookup yields CDR1 LGHNA and CDR2 YNFKEQ. The CDR3 runs to 13 residues. Losses at the gene ends were 0 bases for V and 10 bases for J; bases not matched to a gene: 4. CDR3 sequence reads: CASSQEMDRAYTF. The CDR3 DNA sequence: TGTGCCAGCAGCCAAGAGATGGACAGGGCCTACACCTTC.

This clonotype was observed many times. This chain uses TRBV29-1 with TRBJ2-3; D unclear. Trimming stripped 0 bases from V and 0 bases from J, with 10 bases between. The CDR3 extends over 15 amino acids. Per germline, CDR1 SQVTM and CDR2 ANQGSEA. In nucleotides, the CDR3 is TGCAGCGTTGAAGAAAGGACGCATAGCACAGATACGCAGTATTTT. Amino acids: CSVEERTHSTDTQYF.

With regard to this clonotype: Compared with germline, one end of the junction differs, possibly owing to a read error. The rearrangement links TRBV7-2 to TRBJ2-3; 9 bases fit TRBD2. The CDR3 is 17 residues long. From germline, CDR1 is SGHTA and CDR2 FQGNSA. The DNA of the CDR3 is TGTGCCTGCAGCCCTAGCGGATGGACTAGCGACACAGATACGCAGTATTTT. Protein sequence: CACSPSGWTSDTDTQYF.